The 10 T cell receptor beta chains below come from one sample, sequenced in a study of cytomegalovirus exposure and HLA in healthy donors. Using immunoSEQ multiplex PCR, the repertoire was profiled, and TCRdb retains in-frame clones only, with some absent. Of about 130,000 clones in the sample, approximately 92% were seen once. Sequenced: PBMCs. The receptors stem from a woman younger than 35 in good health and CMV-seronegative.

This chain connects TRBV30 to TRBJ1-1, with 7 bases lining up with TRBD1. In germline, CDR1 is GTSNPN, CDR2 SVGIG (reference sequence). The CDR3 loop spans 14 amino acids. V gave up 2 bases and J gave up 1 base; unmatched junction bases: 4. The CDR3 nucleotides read TGTGCCTGGAGTCATCACAGGGGGAACACTGAAGCTTTCTTT. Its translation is CAWSHHRGNTEAFF.

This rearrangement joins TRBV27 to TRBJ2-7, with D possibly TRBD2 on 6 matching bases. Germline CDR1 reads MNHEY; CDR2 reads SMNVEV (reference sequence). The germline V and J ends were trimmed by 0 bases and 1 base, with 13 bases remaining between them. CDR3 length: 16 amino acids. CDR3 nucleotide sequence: TGTGCCAGCAGTTTATCAGAAGGAGGGGTTTCCTACGAGCAGTACGTC. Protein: CASSLSEGGVSYEQYV.

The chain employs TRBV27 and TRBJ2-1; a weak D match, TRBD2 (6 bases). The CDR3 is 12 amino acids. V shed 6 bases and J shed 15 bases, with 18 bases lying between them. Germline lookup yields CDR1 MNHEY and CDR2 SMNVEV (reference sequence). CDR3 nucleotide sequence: TGTGCCAGCAGGAATCTAGCGAGTTATCCGTTCTTC. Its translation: CASRNLASYPFF.

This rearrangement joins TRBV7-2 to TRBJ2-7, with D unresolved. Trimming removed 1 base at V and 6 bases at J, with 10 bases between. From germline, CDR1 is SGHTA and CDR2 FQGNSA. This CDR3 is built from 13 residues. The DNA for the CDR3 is TGTGCCAGCAGCTTAGGGCAGTCTCTCGAGCAGTACTTC. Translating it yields CASSLGQSLEQYF.

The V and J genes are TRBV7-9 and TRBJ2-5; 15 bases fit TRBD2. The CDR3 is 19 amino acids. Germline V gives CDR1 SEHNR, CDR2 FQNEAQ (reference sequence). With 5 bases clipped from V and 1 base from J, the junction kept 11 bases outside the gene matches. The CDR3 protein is CASSQPGLAGGHSQETQYF. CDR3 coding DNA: TGTGCCAGCAGCCAGCCGGGACTAGCGGGGGGCCATTCCCAAGAGACCCAGTACTTC.

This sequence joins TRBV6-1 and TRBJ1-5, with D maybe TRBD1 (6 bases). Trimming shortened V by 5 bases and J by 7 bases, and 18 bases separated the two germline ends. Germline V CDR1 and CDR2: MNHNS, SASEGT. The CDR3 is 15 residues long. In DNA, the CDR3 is TGTGCCAGCAGTACCACAGGGCAAGTCAGGCAGCCCCAGCATTTT. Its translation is CASSTTGQVRQPQHF.

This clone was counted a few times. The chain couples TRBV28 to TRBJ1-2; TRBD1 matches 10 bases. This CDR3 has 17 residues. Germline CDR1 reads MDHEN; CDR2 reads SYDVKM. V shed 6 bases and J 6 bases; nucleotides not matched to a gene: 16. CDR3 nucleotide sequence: TGTGCCAGCAGCCCCGGGACAGGGGATATGTGGGGGGATGGCTACACCTTC. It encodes CASSPGTGDMWGDGYTF.

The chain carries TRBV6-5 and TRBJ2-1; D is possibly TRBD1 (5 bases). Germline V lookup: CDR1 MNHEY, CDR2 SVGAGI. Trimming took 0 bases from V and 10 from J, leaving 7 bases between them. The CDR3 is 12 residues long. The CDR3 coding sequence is TGTGCCAGCAGTTACTCGGGGCGGGAGCAGTTCTTC. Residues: CASSYSGREQFF.

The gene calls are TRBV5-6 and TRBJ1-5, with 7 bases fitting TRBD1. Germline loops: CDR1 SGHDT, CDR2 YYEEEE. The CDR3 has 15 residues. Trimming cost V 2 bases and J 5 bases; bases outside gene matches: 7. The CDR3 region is CASSFQGGGDQPQHF. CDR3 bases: TGTGCCAGCAGCTTTCAGGGGGGCGGGGATCAGCCCCAGCATTTT.

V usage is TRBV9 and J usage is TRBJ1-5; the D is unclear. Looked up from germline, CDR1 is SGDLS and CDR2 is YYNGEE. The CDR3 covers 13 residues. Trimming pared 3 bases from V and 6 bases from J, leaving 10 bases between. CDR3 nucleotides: TGTGCCAGCAGCGACCGGGAATCTCAGCCCCAGCATTTT. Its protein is CASSDRESQPQHF.